These 27 T cell receptor beta chains originate from one sample sequenced in a study of blood T cell repertoires in COVID-19. Assay: immunoSEQ multiplex PCR; the TCRdb copy retains only in-frame clones and omits some. Of around 57,000 clones listed, about 91% are singletons. Sequenced sample: peripheral blood. All receptors derive from a woman of 80 years or more with active COVID-19.

This sequence joins TRBV6-1 and TRBJ2-3, with 8 bases identical to TRBD1. This CDR3 region has 19 residues. The germline V gene encodes CDR1 MNHNS and CDR2 SASEGT. Germline trimming cut 4 bases from V and 0 bases from J; bases unmatched to any gene: 15. The CDR3 spells CASSAVAGGAGYSTDTQYF. CDR3 bases: TGTGCCAGCAGTGCGGTGGCAGGGGGCGCCGGGTATAGCACAGATACGCAGTATTTT.

This chain links TRBV24-1 with TRBJ2-2; the match to TRBD1 covers 7 bases. The junction had 12 bases not matched to a gene; V was cut back by 4 bases and J by 5 bases. Germline assignment: CDR1 KGHDR and CDR2 SFDVKD. This CDR3 region has 17 residues. CDR3 coding DNA: TGTGCCACCAGTGAAACGGTCATTGGGACAGAAACCGGGGAGCTGTTTTTT. The encoded protein is CATSETVIGTETGELFF.

This rearrangement joins TRBV15 to TRBJ1-3, with D unresolved. The CDR3 runs 13 residues. The V end was cut by 2 bases, the J end by 4 bases, with 6 bases between. Germline V gene data show CDR1 as LNHNV and CDR2 as YYDKDF (reference sequence). The CDR3 nucleotides are TGTGCCACCAGCAGACCAGAAGGAAACACCATATATTTT. Residues: CATSRPEGNTIYF.

This chain joins TRBV7-8 and TRBJ2-7; D is unclear. The germline V and J ends were trimmed by 5 bases and 5 bases, with 22 bases remaining between them. The V gene's germline CDR1 is SGHVS and CDR2 FQNEAQ. The CDR3 totals 16 residues. CDR3 bases: TGTGCCAGCAGCACCCTCGAGAGAGGAAGGAAGGACGAGCAGTACTTC. Its translation is CASSTLERGRKDEQYF.

The J gene is TRBJ2-1, the V gene TRBV6-5, with 8 positions matching TRBD2. In germline, CDR1 is MNHEY, CDR2 SVGAGI. The junction had 2 bases not matched to a gene; V was cut back by 7 bases and J by 3 bases. The CDR3 loop spans 13 amino acids. DNA of the CDR3: TGTGCCAGCACCGGGACTAGCTACAATGAGCAGTTCTTC. Amino acids: CASTGTSYNEQFF.

This clone appeared a few times. The chain recombines TRBV12-3 or TRBV12-4 with TRBJ2-1; no clear D gene. This CDR3 comprises 13 residues. V lost 1 base and J 9 bases, leaving 10 bases between the germline ends. The CDR3 region has the DNA TGTGCCAGCAGTTTAGGCCAGGCAGGTGAGCAGTTCTTC. Translation gives CASSLGQAGEQFF.

The V and J genes are TRBV5-1 and TRBJ2-7; 13 bases fit TRBD2. Germline loops: CDR1 SGHRS, CDR2 YFSETQ. This CDR3 has 15 amino acids. Germline trimming cut 4 bases from V and 9 bases from J; bases unmatched to any gene: 10. CDR3 sequence: CASSPSGTSGAGQYF. The DNA of the CDR3 is TGCGCCAGCAGCCCCTCCGGGACTAGCGGGGCTGGGCAGTACTTC.

V usage is TRBV5-1 and J usage is TRBJ2-1, with D possibly being TRBD1 (6 bases). CDR3 length: 14 amino acids. V was shortened by 4 bases and J by 6 bases, with 14 bases between the two germline ends. Germline V CDR1 and CDR2: SGHRS, YFSETQ. CDR3 protein: CASSPGQITNEQFF. Written as DNA, the CDR3 is TGCGCCAGCAGCCCCGGACAGATCACCAATGAGCAGTTCTTC.

This clone was detected only a few times. V and J are TRBV30 and TRBJ2-7; tentatively, D is TRBD1 (5 bases). Germline loops: CDR1 GTSNPN, CDR2 SVGIG (reference sequence). There are 13 residues in the CDR3. The V and J ends lost 0 bases and 2 bases respectively, with 8 bases between them. Here the CDR3 reads CAWSVKGTYEQYF. The CDR3 coding sequence is TGTGCCTGGAGTGTAAAGGGGACCTACGAGCAGTACTTC.

V gene TRBV5-1 combines with J gene TRBJ1-2, with 11 positions matching TRBD1. The germline gives CDR1 SGHRS, CDR2 YFSETQ. The length of the CDR3 is 14 residues. V was pared by 4 bases and J by 5 bases, with 4 bases of the junction left unmatched. The CDR3 region is CASSAGTGGYGYTF. CDR3 DNA: TGCGCCAGCAGCGCCGGGACAGGGGGGTATGGCTACACCTTC.

The chain employs TRBV27 and TRBJ2-3, with 9 nucleotides matching TRBD2. V lost 6 bases, J lost 2 bases, and 15 bases stayed unmatched. The CDR3 totals 18 residues. The germline gives CDR1 MNHEY, CDR2 SMNVEV (reference sequence). CDR3 loop: CASRRFGVAGEDTDTQYF. The CDR3 nucleotides are TGTGCCAGCAGGCGCTTTGGGGTAGCGGGGGAAGACACAGATACGCAGTATTTT.

The chain links TRBV19 to TRBJ1-1, with 7 bases aligning to TRBD1. The CDR3 totals 14 residues. The J segment lost 3 bases and the V segment lost 4 bases, leaving 5 bases of the junction unmatched. The germline V gene encodes CDR1 LNHDA and CDR2 SQIVND (reference sequence). The CDR3 DNA is TGTGCCAGTAGTACAGGGGGGAAGGACACTGAAGCTTTCTTT. Protein product: CASSTGGKDTEAFF.

The sample holds one count of this clone. The chain has TRBV9 and TRBJ2-3, with 9 bases that match TRBD1. The CDR3 runs 16 residues. The V gene's germline CDR1 is SGDLS and CDR2 YYNGEE. The trim removed 4 bases at V and 3 bases at J, leaving 9 bases unmatched. In DNA form, the CDR3 reads TGTGCCAGCAGCACGGGACAGGGATTGGTGACAGATACGCAGTATTTT. It encodes CASSTGQGLVTDTQYF. The full variable domain, rest sourced from reference TRBV9 and TRBJ2-3, is DSGVTQTPKHLITATGQRVTLRCSPRSGDLSVYWYQQSLDQGLQFLIQYYNGEERAKGNILERFSAQQFPDLHSELNLSSLELGDSALYFCASSTGQGLVTDTQYFGPGTRLTVL.

The V call is TRBV7-2, the J call TRBJ2-5, with 13 positions matching TRBD2. Per germline, CDR1 SGHTA and CDR2 FQGNSA. The CDR3 has 16 amino acids. V trimming: 2 bases; J trimming: 5 bases; junction bases outside the gene matches: 5. In DNA form, the CDR3 reads TGTGCCAGCAGCTTAAGACTAGCGGGGGGTGGCGAGACCCAGTACTTC. It codes for CASSLRLAGGGETQYF. Looking up the rest from reference TRBV7-2 and TRBJ2-5 gives the full variable domain: GAGVSQSPSNKVTEKGKDVELRCDPISGHTALYWYRQSLGQGLEFLIYFQGNSAPDKSGLPSDRFSAERTGGSVSTLTIQRTQQEDSAVYLCASSLRLAGGGETQYFGPGTRLLVL.

The chain joins TRBV6-5 to TRBJ1-2; 7 bases agree with TRBD1. Losses at the gene ends were 4 bases for V and 4 bases for J; bases not matched to a gene: 12. CDR3 length equals 16 residues. Germline V gene lookup returns CDR1 MNHEY and CDR2 SVGAGI. CDR3 residues: CASSLSGTETSYGYTF. The CDR3 DNA reads as TGTGCCAGCAGTTTGTCCGGGACAGAGACTTCCTATGGCTACACCTTC.

This rearrangement joins TRBV7-2 to TRBJ2-7; a weak D match, TRBD1 (6 bases). The CDR3 runs to 15 residues. Germline V gives CDR1 SGHTA, CDR2 FQGNSA. Trimming took 5 bases from V and 2 from J, leaving 16 bases between them. CDR3 sequence reads: CASSKQGTPTYEQYF. In DNA, the CDR3 is TGTGCCAGCAGCAAACAGGGTACCCCCACCTACGAGCAGTACTTC.

Here the CDR3 DNA reads TGTGCCAGCAGCCCTGGACAGGGGGCGCTGAACACTGAAGCTTTCTTT. It codes for CASSPGQGALNTEAFF. V and J are TRBV3-1 (or the pseudogene TRBV3-2) and TRBJ1-1; 11 bases fit TRBD1. Per germline, CDR1 LGHDT and CDR2 YNNKEL (reference sequence). Trimming took 4 bases from V and 0 from J; bases not matched to a gene: 4. The CDR3 loop spans 16 amino acids.

J is TRBJ2-5 and V is TRBV7-8; TRBD2 matches 8 bases. Germline values: CDR1 SGHVS, CDR2 FQNEAQ. Unmatched junction bases numbered 3, after V lost 3 bases and J lost 3 bases. The CDR3 spans 14 residues. For the CDR3, the DNA is TGTGCCAGCAGCTTCCAGCGGGGGAAAGAGACCCAGTACTTC. Protein: CASSFQRGKETQYF.

This chain connects TRBV4-2 to TRBJ1-2; D unresolved. The CDR3 totals 16 residues. Trimming pared 0 bases from V and 3 bases from J, leaving 14 bases between. From germline, CDR1 is LGHNA and CDR2 YNFKEQ. CDR3 protein: CASSQDLALWDYGYTF. In DNA, the CDR3 is TGTGCCAGCAGCCAAGATTTGGCACTATGGGACTATGGCTACACCTTC.

V gene TRBV27 combines with J gene TRBJ2-3, with D possibly TRBD2 on 6 matching bases. The germline V gene encodes CDR1 MNHEY and CDR2 SMNVEV (reference sequence). The CDR3 sequence is 15 residues long. V lost 1 base and J 0 bases, leaving 8 bases between the germline ends. The CDR3 loop reads CASSLWAGSTDTQYF. In DNA, the CDR3 is TGTGCCAGCAGTTTATGGGCGGGGAGCACAGATACGCAGTATTTT.

The rearrangement uses TRBV12-5 and TRBJ2-5, with 7 bases that match TRBD2. Germline assignment: CDR1 LGHNT and CDR2 FRNRAP. The length of the CDR3 is 11 residues. The CDR3 DNA reads TGTGCCAGTAGTGGGGGGGGGACCCAGTACTTC. It specifies CASSGGGTQYF.

The chain has TRBV2 and TRBJ1-5; D perhaps matches TRBD1 (6 bases). This CDR3 contains 15 residues. Germline values: CDR1 SNHLY, CDR2 FYNNEI. Deletions cut 4 bases from V and 2 bases from J, with 12 bases between. For the CDR3, the DNA is TGTGCCAGCAGTGTACAGGGAGCGGGCAATCAGCCCCAGCATTTT. Residues: CASSVQGAGNQPQHF.

The table lists this clone with a count of one. The gene calls are TRBV15 and TRBJ1-1; D gene unclear. The CDR3 runs to 15 residues. Germline lookup yields CDR1 LNHNV and CDR2 YYDKDF (reference sequence). V was trimmed by 0 bases and J by 0 bases, leaving 8 bases between them. The DNA for the CDR3 is TGTGCCACCAGCAGAGATACATTCATGAACACTGAAGCTTTCTTT. Protein: CATSRDTFMNTEAFF.

The rearrangement joins TRBV29-1 to TRBJ2-3, with D perhaps matching TRBD2 (5 bases). The CDR3 loop spans 12 amino acids. The V end was cut by 3 bases, the J end by 2 bases, with 6 bases between. Germline V lookup: CDR1 SQVTM, CDR2 ANQGSEA. The CDR3 DNA reads TGCAGCGTTGAGGGAGCCACAGATACGCAGTATTTT. This sequence encodes CSVEGATDTQYF.

The chain uses TRBV29-1 and TRBJ1-2, with D possibly matching TRBD1 (5 bases). V was pared by 6 bases and J by 8 bases, with 25 bases between. Germline CDR1 and CDR2: SQVTM and ANQGSEA. CDR3 size: 15 residues. The CDR3 here is CSVSFRGRGGGGYTF. The CDR3 nucleotides read TGCAGCGTCAGTTTCCGCGGACGGGGCGGGGGAGGCTACACCTTC.

The chain has TRBV5-1 and TRBJ2-7; TRBD1 matches at 7 bases. This CDR3 comprises 15 residues. Per the germline V gene, CDR1 is SGHRS and CDR2 is YFSETQ. The V segment lost 0 bases and the J segment 2 bases; nucleotides outside the gene matches: 5. The CDR3 DNA reads TGCGCCAGCAGCTTGGGCATCGGGACAGCCTACGAGCAGTACTTC. This encodes CASSLGIGTAYEQYF.

This chain links TRBV28 with TRBJ1-4, with TRBD1 matching over 7 bases. Germline CDR1 and CDR2: MDHEN and SYDVKM. J gave up 8 bases and V 4 bases, and 10 bases lay outside the gene matches. The CDR3 has 15 residues. The CDR3 region is CASSSATGAGEKLFF. The CDR3 DNA reads as TGTGCCAGCAGTTCCGCTACAGGGGCCGGCGAAAAACTGTTTTTT.